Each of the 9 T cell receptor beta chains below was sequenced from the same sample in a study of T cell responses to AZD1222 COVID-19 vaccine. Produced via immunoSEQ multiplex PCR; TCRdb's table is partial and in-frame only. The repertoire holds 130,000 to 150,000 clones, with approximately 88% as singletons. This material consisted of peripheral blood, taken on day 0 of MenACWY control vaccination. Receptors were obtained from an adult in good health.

The CDR3 coding sequence is TGTGCCAGTTTGGACAGGAACTATGGCTACACCTTC. This gives the protein CASLDRNYGYTF. The V call is TRBV19, the J call TRBJ1-2; 7 bases line up with TRBD1. This CDR3 spans 12 amino acids. V was pared by 8 bases and J by 2 bases, with 2 bases of the junction left unmatched. The germline CDR1 and CDR2 sequences are LNHDA and SQIVND (reference sequence).

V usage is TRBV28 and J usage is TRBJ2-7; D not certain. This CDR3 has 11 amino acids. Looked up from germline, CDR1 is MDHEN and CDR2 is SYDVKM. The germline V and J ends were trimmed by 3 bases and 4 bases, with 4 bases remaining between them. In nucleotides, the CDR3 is TGTGCCAGCAGTTTCAGTTACGAGCAGTACTTC. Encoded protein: CASSFSYEQYF.

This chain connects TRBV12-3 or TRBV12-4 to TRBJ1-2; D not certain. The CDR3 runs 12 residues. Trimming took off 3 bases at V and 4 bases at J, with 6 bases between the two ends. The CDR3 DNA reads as TGTGCCAGCAGTTTTGAAGGCTATGGCTACACCTTC. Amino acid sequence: CASSFEGYGYTF.

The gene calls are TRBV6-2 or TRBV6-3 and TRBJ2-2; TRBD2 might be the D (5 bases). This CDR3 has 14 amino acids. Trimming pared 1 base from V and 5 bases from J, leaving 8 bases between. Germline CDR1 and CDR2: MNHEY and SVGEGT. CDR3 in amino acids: CASSYYGGTGELFF. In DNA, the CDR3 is TGTGCCAGCAGTTACTACGGCGGGACCGGGGAGCTGTTTTTT.

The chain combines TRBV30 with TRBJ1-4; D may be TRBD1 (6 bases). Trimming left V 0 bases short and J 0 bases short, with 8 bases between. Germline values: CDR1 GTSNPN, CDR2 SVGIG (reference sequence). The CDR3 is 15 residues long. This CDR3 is CAWSVPGATNEKLFF. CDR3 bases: TGTGCCTGGAGTGTACCAGGGGCAACTAATGAAAAACTGTTTTTT.

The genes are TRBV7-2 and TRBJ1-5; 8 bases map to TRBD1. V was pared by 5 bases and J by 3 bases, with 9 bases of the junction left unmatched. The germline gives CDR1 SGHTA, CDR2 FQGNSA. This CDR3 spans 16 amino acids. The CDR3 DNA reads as TGTGCCAGCAGCCCCCGGGTGGGACAGGTCAATCAGCCCCAGCATTTT. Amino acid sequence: CASSPRVGQVNQPQHF.

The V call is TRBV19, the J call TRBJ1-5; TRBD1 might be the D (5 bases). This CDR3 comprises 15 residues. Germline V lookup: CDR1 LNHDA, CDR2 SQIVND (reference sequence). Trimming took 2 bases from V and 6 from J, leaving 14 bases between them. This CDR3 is CASSIIGGVGQPQHF. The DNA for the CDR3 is TGTGCCAGTAGTATAATTGGAGGGGTTGGTCAGCCCCAGCATTTT.

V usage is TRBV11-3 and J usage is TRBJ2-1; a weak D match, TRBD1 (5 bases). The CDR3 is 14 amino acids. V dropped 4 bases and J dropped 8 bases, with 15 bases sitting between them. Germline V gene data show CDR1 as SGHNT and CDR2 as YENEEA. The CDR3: CASSYTPGLDEQFF. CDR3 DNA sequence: TGTGCCAGCAGCTATACCCCAGGGTTGGATGAGCAGTTCTTC.

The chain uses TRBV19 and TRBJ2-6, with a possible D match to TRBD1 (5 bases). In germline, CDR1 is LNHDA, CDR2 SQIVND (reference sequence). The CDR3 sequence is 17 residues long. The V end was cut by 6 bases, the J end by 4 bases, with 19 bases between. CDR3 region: CASSPMPGYSGANVLTF. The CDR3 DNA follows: TGTGCCAGTAGCCCCATGCCAGGGTACTCAGGGGCCAACGTCCTGACTTTC.